This T cell receptor beta chain stems from a study of blood T cell repertoires in COVID-19. This clone was counted at least ten times. Sequenced by immunoSEQ multiplex PCR; TCRdb stores in-frame clones only, minus some. The repertoire includes 200,000 to 250,000 clones, 65% to 85% of them detected once, and about 4.5% sits in the top ten. The CDR3 length is 15 residues. Trimming took 0 bases from V and 7 from J; bases not matched to a gene: 7. CDR1 is SGHRS, CDR2 YFSETQ, per germline. The receptor comes from a man aged 25 to 45 with acute COVID-19. What was sequenced was PBMCs or T cells enriched from blood (not recorded which). The chain carries TRBV5-1 and TRBJ1-5; 7 bases map to TRBD1. Here the CDR3 reads CASSLGAGGSQPQHF. In DNA, the CDR3 is TGCGCCAGCAGCTTGGGGGCAGGGGGTTCCCAGCCCCAGCATTTT. Supplemented by reference TRBV5-1 and TRBJ1-5, the full variable domain reads KAGVTQTPRYLIKTRGQQVTLSCSPISGHRSVSWYQQTPGQGLQFLFEYFSETQRNKGNFPGRFSGRQFSNSRSEMNVSTLELGDSALYLCASSLGAGGSQPQHFGDGTRLSIL.